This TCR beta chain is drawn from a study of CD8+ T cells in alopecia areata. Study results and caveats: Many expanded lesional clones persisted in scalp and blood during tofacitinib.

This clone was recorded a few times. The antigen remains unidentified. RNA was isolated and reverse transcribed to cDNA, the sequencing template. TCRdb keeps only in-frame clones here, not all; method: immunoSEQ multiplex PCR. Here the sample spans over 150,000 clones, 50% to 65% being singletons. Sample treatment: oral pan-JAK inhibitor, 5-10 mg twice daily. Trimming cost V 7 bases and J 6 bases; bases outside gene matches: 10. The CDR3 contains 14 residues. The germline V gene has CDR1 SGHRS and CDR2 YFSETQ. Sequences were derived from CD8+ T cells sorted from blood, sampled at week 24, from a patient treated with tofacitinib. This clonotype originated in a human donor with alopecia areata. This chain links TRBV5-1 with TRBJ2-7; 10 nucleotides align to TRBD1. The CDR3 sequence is CASYPGTGVGEQYF. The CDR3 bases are TGCGCCAGCTACCCCGGGACAGGGGTTGGCGAGCAGTACTTC.